What follows are 25 T cell receptor beta chains derived from one specimen sequenced in a study of cytomegalovirus exposure and HLA in healthy donors. The PCR ran on 60 Vbeta and 13 Jbeta primers. Only in-frame clones appear in the TCRdb table, and some are missing; sequencing was by immunoSEQ multiplex PCR. This sample carries 150,000 to 200,000 clones, approximately 83% of them seen once, and the ten largest clones take about 9.3%. Material for sequencing was PBMCs. The origin of the receptors is a man younger than 35 in good health and CMV-seropositive.

This clone was seen a single time. The V gene is TRBV2, the J gene TRBJ2-7, with D maybe TRBD2 (6 bases). Trimming cost V 8 bases and J 0 bases, with 14 bases left between them. This CDR3 has 14 residues. Germline loops: CDR1 SNHLY, CDR2 FYNNEI. The CDR3 is CASGTGGSSYEQYF. CDR3 nucleotide sequence: TGTGCCAGCGGGACCGGAGGGAGCTCCTACGAGCAGTACTTC.

This clone occurred a few times. The chain employs TRBV30 and TRBJ2-7; TRBD1 aligns across 9 bases. J gave up 2 bases and V 4 bases, and 6 bases lay outside the gene matches. Germline V gene lookup returns CDR1 GTSNPN and CDR2 SVGIG (reference sequence). CDR3 length: 14 residues. The CDR3: CAWIPGQGPYEQYF. CDR3 DNA sequence: TGTGCCTGGATCCCGGGACAGGGCCCCTACGAGCAGTACTTC.

The gene calls are TRBV6-5 and TRBJ2-3; the match to TRBD2 covers 7 bases. V shed 6 bases, J shed 6 bases, and the junction held 9 bases outside the gene matches. This CDR3 spans 14 amino acids. Germline loops: CDR1 MNHEY, CDR2 SVGAGI. CDR3 protein: CASRFEGRGDTQYF. In DNA, the CDR3 is TGTGCCAGCAGATTCGAAGGGAGGGGCGATACGCAGTATTTT.

The V call is TRBV25-1, the J call TRBJ1-6; D call uncertain. The CDR3 is made up of 15 amino acids. Germline V CDR1 and CDR2: MGHDK, SYGVNS. With 3 bases removed from V and 2 bases from J, the gap between germline ends came to 8 bases. Here the CDR3 reads CASSERGPYNSPLHF. The CDR3 coding sequence is TGTGCCAGCAGTGAGCGAGGGCCCTATAATTCACCCCTCCACTTT.

The rearrangement joins TRBV5-4 to TRBJ1-1; D gene ambiguous. Looked up from germline, CDR1 is SGHNT and CDR2 is YYREEE (reference sequence). CDR3 length: 16 residues. The ends were cut back, 2 bases at V and 0 bases at J, with 14 bases in the middle. Here the CDR3 reads CASSFGSIGMNTEAFF. DNA for the CDR3: TGTGCCAGCAGCTTTGGGTCCATCGGGATGAACACTGAAGCTTTCTTT.

This chain joins TRBV20-1 and TRBJ2-5; tentative D call: TRBD2 (5 bases). Germline lookup yields CDR1 DFQATT and CDR2 SNEGSKA (reference sequence). Trimming removed 3 bases from V and 9 bases from J, with 8 bases in between. The CDR3 is 10 amino acids. The CDR3 spells CSARVGAQYF. The CDR3 nucleotides read TGCAGTGCTAGGGTGGGAGCCCAGTACTTC.

This sequence joins TRBV5-5 and TRBJ1-1; 7 bases are a match to TRBD1. V was pared by 4 bases and J by 5 bases, with 8 bases of the junction left unmatched. The CDR3 spans 14 residues. Germline V gives CDR1 SGHKS, CDR2 YYEKEE (reference sequence). This CDR3 reads CASSLYTGVTEAFF. The CDR3 DNA follows: TGTGCCAGCAGCCTATATACAGGGGTGACTGAAGCTTTCTTT.

CDR3 amino acids: CASSVDLIQPLAGPDRGPFGYTF. The CDR3 nucleotides are TGTGCCAGCAGCGTAGACTTGATACAGCCCCTCGCCGGACCAGACAGGGGACCTTTCGGCTACACCTTC. This chain uses TRBV9 with TRBJ1-2; 8 bases map to TRBD1. The CDR3 is 23 residues long. J was trimmed by 8 bases and V by 0 bases; bases with no gene match: 33. The germline V gene has CDR1 SGDLS and CDR2 YYNGEE.

The chain recombines TRBV5-4 with TRBJ2-2; 8 nucleotides match TRBD2. CDR1 is SGHNT, CDR2 YYREEE, per germline (reference sequence). Unmatched junction bases numbered 2, after V lost 1 base and J lost 0 bases. CDR3 length equals 16 residues. As DNA, the CDR3 is TGTGCCAGCAGCTTGAGGCGGGGGGCGAACACCGGGGAGCTGTTTTTT. Its protein is CASSLRRGANTGELFF.

The rearrangement joins TRBV30 to TRBJ2-3; the D gene is possibly TRBD2 (5 bases). This CDR3 has 14 amino acids. V dropped 4 bases and J dropped 6 bases, with 17 bases sitting between them. Germline CDR1 is GTSNPN and CDR2 is SVGIG (reference sequence). This CDR3 reads CAWKGGLLGDTQYF. The DNA for the CDR3 is TGTGCCTGGAAGGGCGGACTTTTAGGGGATACGCAGTATTTT.

The genes are TRBV6-1 and TRBJ2-7; TRBD1 might be the D (6 bases). Per the germline V gene, CDR1 is MNHNS and CDR2 is SASEGT. V was pared by 5 bases and J by 2 bases, with 13 bases between. The CDR3 sequence is 14 residues long. The CDR3 DNA reads as TGTGCCAGCAGTACAGGGCCAGGGACCTACGAGCAGTACTTC. Amino acid sequence: CASSTGPGTYEQYF.

The chain has TRBV7-6 and TRBJ1-1; 12 bases line up with TRBD1. CDR1 SGHVS and CDR2 FNYEAQ come from the germline V gene. CDR3 length equals 20 residues. V shed 1 base and J 1 base; nucleotides not matched to a gene: 13. CDR3 amino acids: CASSLEPGQGAVGGNTEAFF. CDR3 bases: TGTGCCAGCAGCTTAGAACCGGGACAGGGGGCAGTAGGTGGGAACACTGAAGCTTTCTTT.

This rearrangement joins TRBV19 to TRBJ2-1; D might be TRBD1 (5 bases). The V end was cut by 2 bases, the J end by 4 bases, with 9 bases between. CDR1 is LNHDA, CDR2 SQIVND, per germline (reference sequence). This CDR3 spans 14 amino acids. This chain's CDR3 is CASSIPPGYNEQFF. CDR3 bases: TGTGCCAGTAGTATACCCCCAGGGTACAATGAGCAGTTCTTC.

A word on this clone: An end of the junction differs from the germline gene, which may be a read error. This chain joins TRBV7-9 and TRBJ2-7; D not certain. CDR3 size: 15 residues. Germline lookup yields CDR1 SEHNR and CDR2 FQNEAQ (reference sequence). The CDR3 DNA sequence: TGTTCCAGCAGCTTAAAGCCGGAGACCGTCTACGAGCAGTACTTC. Translated: CSSSLKPETVYEQYF.

This sequence joins TRBV7-9 and TRBJ2-2; no clear D gene. CDR1 and CDR2 from the germline V gene are SEHNR and FQNEAQ (reference sequence). This CDR3 region has 14 residues. V was shortened by 2 bases and J by 4 bases, with 8 bases between the two germline ends. This chain's CDR3 is CASSLSSFTGELFF. CDR3 DNA sequence: TGTGCCAGCAGCTTAAGTAGCTTCACCGGGGAGCTGTTTTTT. The full variable domain, its missing parts supplied by reference TRBV7-9 and TRBJ2-2, is DTGVSQNPRHKITKRGQNVTFRCDPISEHNRLYWYRQTLGQGPEFLTYFQNEAQLEKSRLLSDRFSAERPKGSFSTLEIQRTEQGDSAMYLCASSLSSFTGELFFGEGSRLTVL.

In DNA, the CDR3 is TGCGCCAGCAGCTCTCGGACAGGAGGAGGCGACGGGACCCAGTACTTC. This codes for CASSSRTGGGDGTQYF. The chain links TRBV5-1 to TRBJ2-5, with TRBD1 identical over 7 bases. The V and J ends lost 3 bases and 7 bases, in that order; junction bases with no gene match: 15. The CDR3 sequence is 16 residues long. The germline gives CDR1 SGHRS, CDR2 YFSETQ.

This clone has only one observation. The rearrangement uses TRBV5-1 and TRBJ1-2; D is unresolved. The germline V and J ends were trimmed by 0 bases and 10 bases, with 13 bases remaining between them. CDR1 and CDR2 (germline): SGHRS, YFSETQ. The CDR3 loop spans 13 amino acids. In DNA form, the CDR3 reads TGCGCCAGCAGCTTGGATACTATTGCTGTCTACACCTTC. Protein product: CASSLDTIAVYTF.

Details on this clone: The junction shows a germline mismatch at one end, possibly a read error. CDR3: CSSSPPFTSGGAADTQYF. The CDR3, as DNA: TGTTCCAGCAGCCCCCCCTTCACTAGCGGGGGGGCAGCAGATACGCAGTATTTT. V is TRBV7-9 and J is TRBJ2-3; 13 nucleotides agree with TRBD2. Germline V gives CDR1 SEHNR, CDR2 FQNEAQ (reference sequence). The CDR3 is 18 residues long. The whole variable domain, filled in from reference TRBV7-9 and TRBJ2-3, reads DTGVSQNPRHKITKRGQNVTFRCDPISEHNRLYWYRQTLGQGPEFLTYFQNEAQLEKSRLLSDRFSAERPKGSFSTLEIQRTEQGDSAMYLCSSSPPFTSGGAADTQYFGPGTRLTVL.

V is TRBV18 and J is TRBJ2-7; TRBD1 might be the D (6 bases). Germline CDR1 is KGHSH and CDR2 is LQKENI. The CDR3 runs to 15 residues. Deletions cut 4 bases from V and 2 bases from J, with 15 bases between. CDR3 in amino acids: CASSQEEEGAYEQYF. The CDR3 DNA is TGTGCCAGCTCACAGGAAGAAGAGGGGGCCTACGAGCAGTACTTC.

This clone was seen a few times. The J gene is TRBJ1-1, the V gene TRBV2, with a possible D match to TRBD1 (5 bases). V gave up 4 bases and J gave up 7 bases, with 10 bases separating them. Per the germline V gene, CDR1 is SNHLY and CDR2 is FYNNEI. This CDR3 region has 12 residues. In nucleotides, the CDR3 is TGTGCCAGCAGTGTGGGGGGGTATGAAGCTTTCTTT. Its translation is CASSVGGYEAFF.

In this sample, this clone turned up a few times. This chain joins TRBV18 and TRBJ1-1; the D gene is possibly TRBD1 (5 bases). CDR3 size: 14 residues. From germline, CDR1 is KGHSH and CDR2 LQKENI. Trimming pared 6 bases from V and 0 bases from J, leaving 11 bases between. CDR3 sequence: CASSPRDLNTEAFF. As DNA, the CDR3 is TGTGCCAGCTCCCCCAGGGATTTGAACACTGAAGCTTTCTTT.

This rearrangement joins TRBV2 to TRBJ1-3; D call uncertain. V was cut by 3 bases and J by 2 bases, with 14 bases left in between. This CDR3 is 16 amino acids long. Germline V gene data show CDR1 as SNHLY and CDR2 as FYNNEI. CDR3 residues: CASSDEGEVPGNTIYF. CDR3 coding DNA: TGTGCCAGCAGTGATGAGGGCGAGGTCCCTGGAAACACCATATATTTT.

This clone was picked up one time. The V gene is TRBV6-1, the J gene TRBJ1-4; 7 bases agree with TRBD1. CDR3 length equals 17 residues. V gave up 4 bases and J gave up 4 bases; unmatched junction bases: 12. Germline CDR1 is MNHNS and CDR2 is SASEGT. The CDR3 DNA reads TGTGCCAGCAGTGCCGGACAGGCATACCGGGATAATGAAAAACTGTTTTTT. Translating gives CASSAGQAYRDNEKLFF.

The chain employs TRBV9 and TRBJ1-6; TRBD1 is a possible D gene (6 bases). The CDR3 runs to 13 residues. V lost 5 bases, J lost 6 bases, and 9 bases lay in between. Looked up from germline, CDR1 is SGDLS and CDR2 is YYNGEE. This chain's CDR3 is CASRQGANSPLHF. The CDR3 bases are TGTGCCAGCAGACAGGGAGCTAATTCACCCCTCCACTTT.

This clone was observed a single time. The genes are TRBV5-1 and TRBJ2-1; tentative D call: TRBD2 (6 bases). The CDR3 is 15 amino acids. V was trimmed by 4 bases and J by 6 bases, leaving 17 bases between them. Germline V gene sequence: CDR1 SGHRS, CDR2 YFSETQ. CDR3 residues: CASSPGLEPRNEQFF. CDR3 DNA: TGCGCCAGCAGCCCGGGACTCGAGCCACGCAATGAGCAGTTCTTC.